The clone carrying this T cell receptor (beta chain) was counted ten times or more. Its target is unknown. After removal of 5 bases from V and 0 bases from J, the junction contained 4 bases not matched to a gene. The length of the CDR3 is 14 residues. CDR1 is SQVTM, CDR2 ANQGSEA, per germline. The data originate from a study of CD8 T cells in ankylosing spondylitis. Study results and limitations: In reactive arthritis synovial fluid and blood, some motif variants had been reported before. As reported, disease-linked clones showed significant enrichment in matched ankylosing spondylitis synovial fluid. Seemingly distinctive of ankylosing spondylitis blood was a TCR beta motif formed by eight highly homologous variants.

Libraries for TCR beta were made by quantitative 5'-RACE with molecular barcodes. One entry per CDR3 protein, called by TCRdb with MiXCR from the 5' RACE reads. The sample contains 650,000 to 800,000 distinct CDR3 sequences, around 20% of which appear only once. This TCR was sampled from a male donor with ankylosing spondylitis. V gene TRBV29-1 combines with J gene TRBJ2-1, with 7 bases identical to TRBD1. The sample comprised blood, either unsorted or a sorted T cell fraction (not recorded which). CDR3: CSVPRQGSYNEQFF. The CDR3 DNA follows: TGCAGCGTTCCGCGACAGGGCTCCTACAATGAGCAGTTCTTC.